A single sample gave rise to the 19 T cell receptor beta chains below, sequenced in a study of T cell repertoires in cytomegalovirus infection. TCRdb passed the reads through MiXCR, listing each CDR3 protein once. The sample has under 95,000 distinct CDR3 sequences, 4% seen once. Sequencing used PBMCs. The source is a human donor in good health (CMV status not recorded). Some clones in this sample may be carry-over from other donors' samples.

This clonotype was observed at least ten times. The rearrangement uses TRBV24-1 and TRBJ2-5, with 9 bases that match TRBD1. The ends lost 3 bases at V and 4 bases at J; junction bases unmatched: 8. Germline loops: CDR1 KGHDR, CDR2 SFDVKD. This CDR3 is built from 16 residues. This CDR3 reads CATSDPPGQGGETQYF. CDR3 DNA sequence: TGTGCCACCAGTGATCCCCCGGGACAGGGTGGAGAGACCCAGTACTTC.

This clonotype was recorded at least ten times. V gene TRBV7-2 combines with J gene TRBJ1-5, with D uncertain. V lost 5 bases and J 3 bases, leaving 11 bases between the germline ends. Per germline, CDR1 SGHTA and CDR2 FQGNSA. The CDR3 consists of 14 residues. DNA for the CDR3: TGTGCCAGCAGCGTAGGGTCAGTCAATCAGCCCCAGCATTTT. It codes for CASSVGSVNQPQHF. The full variable domain, its missing parts supplied by reference TRBV7-2 and TRBJ1-5, is GAGVSQSPSNKVTEKGKDVELRCDPISGHTALYWYRQSLGQGLEFLIYFQGNSAPDKSGLPSDRFSAERTGGSVSTLTIQRTQQEDSAVYLCASSVGSVNQPQHFGDGTRLSIL.

This clonotype was counted ten times or more. V is TRBV18 and J is TRBJ1-1; D perhaps matches TRBD1 (5 bases). The CDR3 extends over 15 amino acids. Germline V gene data show CDR1 as KGHSH and CDR2 as LQKENI. Trimming removed 3 bases from V and 4 bases from J, with 15 bases in between. Written as DNA, the CDR3 is TGTGCCAGCTCACCCGGGGCGGTGTTGGCCACTGAAGCTTTCTTT. It codes for CASSPGAVLATEAFF.

Ten or more counts support this clonotype. V and J are TRBV7-2 and TRBJ1-4; weak D call: TRBD1 (6 bases). This CDR3 has 15 residues. Germline-derived CDR1 and CDR2 are SGHTA and FQGNSA. Trimming left V 5 bases short and J 7 bases short, with 17 bases between. The chain's CDR3 is CASSVEGGGGEKLFF. The CDR3 DNA reads TGTGCCAGCAGCGTCGAAGGGGGGGGGGGTGAAAAACTGTTTTTT. The entire variable domain, with the rest obtained from reference TRBV7-2 and TRBJ1-4, is as follows: GAGVSQSPSNKVTEKGKDVELRCDPISGHTALYWYRQSLGQGLEFLIYFQGNSAPDKSGLPSDRFSAERTGGSVSTLTIQRTQQEDSAVYLCASSVEGGGGEKLFFGSGTQLSVL.

At least ten counts were recorded for this clonotype. The rearrangement links TRBV7-8 to TRBJ2-7; 8 bases line up with TRBD2. The CDR3 sequence is 14 residues long. CDR1 is SGHVS and CDR2 is FQNEAQ in the germline V gene. The trim removed 5 bases at V and 2 bases at J, leaving 5 bases unmatched. The CDR3 region has the DNA TGTGCCAGCAGCAAGACTAGCGCACCCTACGAGCAGTACTTC. This gives the protein CASSKTSAPYEQYF.

A word on this clonotype: A read error is possible here, since a much larger clone lies one base away. The chain uses TRBV7-6 and TRBJ2-3; 7 bases are a match to TRBD2. The CDR3 spans 15 residues. CDR1 is SGHVS and CDR2 is FNYEAQ in the germline V gene. The CDR3 DNA reads TGTGCCGGCAGCTTGGGGGGGAAGGGCCGGGATACGCAGTATTTT. Translating gives CAGSLGGKGRDTQYF.

The table lists this clonotype with many counts. An end of the junction does not agree with germline; a read error may underlie this. The chain links TRBV7-2 to TRBJ2-7; TRBD2 matches at 12 bases. Germline-derived CDR1 and CDR2 are SGHTA and FQGNSA. The CDR3 has 16 amino acids. The CDR3 DNA reads TGTGCCAGCAGAACGACTAGCGGGAGTGCCTCCTCCGAGCAGTACTTC. This encodes CASRTTSGSASSEQYF. The complete variable domain, with remaining parts taken from reference TRBV7-2 and TRBJ2-7, reads GAGVSQSPSNKVTEKGKDVELRCDPISGHTALYWYRQSLGQGLEFLIYFQGNSAPDKSGLPSDRFSAERTGGSVSTLTIQRTQQEDSAVYLCASRTTSGSASSEQYFGPGTRLTVT.

At least ten counts were recorded for this clonotype. The J gene is TRBJ2-7, the V gene TRBV6-2 or TRBV6-3; 8 positions agree with TRBD1. This CDR3 has 15 residues. Germline-derived CDR1 and CDR2 are MNHEY and SVGEGT. The V gene end was trimmed by 8 bases and the J gene end by 6 bases; junction bases not matched to a gene: 15. CDR3 amino acids: CASAYRDRILSEQYF. CDR3 coding DNA: TGTGCCAGCGCCTACCGGGACAGGATCCTCAGCGAGCAGTACTTC.

This clonotype has at least ten counts. V usage is TRBV6-2 or TRBV6-3 and J usage is TRBJ1-4; TRBD1 might be the D (6 bases). This CDR3 has 15 residues. Germline CDR1 is MNHEY and CDR2 is SVGEGT. V shed 4 bases and J shed 6 bases, with 15 bases lying between them. DNA for the CDR3: TGTGCCAGCAGTTTCTCGTCGCAGGGGTATGAAAAACTGTTTTTT. Protein sequence: CASSFSSQGYEKLFF.

At least ten counts were recorded for this clonotype. The J gene is TRBJ1-4, the V gene TRBV7-2; tentatively, D is TRBD1 (5 bases). The germline V gene has CDR1 SGHTA and CDR2 FQGNSA. The V end was cut by 10 bases, the J end by 5 bases, with 17 bases between. CDR3 length: 14 amino acids. DNA of the CDR3: TGTGCCACAAAAATAACTGGGGCGAATGAAAAACTGTTTTTT. Its translation: CATKITGANEKLFF.

This clonotype was seen ten or more times. The chain uses TRBV7-8 and TRBJ1-6; tentatively, D is TRBD1 (5 bases). The CDR3 consists of 15 residues. Trimming took off 5 bases at V and 7 bases at J, with 15 bases between the two ends. Germline lookup yields CDR1 SGHVS and CDR2 FQNEAQ. Written as DNA, the CDR3 is TGTGCCAGCAGCCTGACTTGGGGCACAAATTCACCCCTCCACTTT. Translating gives CASSLTWGTNSPLHF.

This clonotype has at least ten counts. CDR3 region: CASSFFRDNTEAFF. The CDR3 bases are TGTGCCAGCAGCTTTTTCCGGGACAACACTGAAGCTTTCTTT. The chain carries TRBV7-2 and TRBJ1-1; D possibly corresponds to TRBD1 (5 bases). This CDR3 has 14 residues. Germline CDR1 reads SGHTA; CDR2 reads FQGNSA. Trimming shortened V by 3 bases and J by 2 bases, and 10 bases separated the two germline ends. Together with reference TRBV7-2 and TRBJ1-1, the CDR3 gives the full variable domain: GAGVSQSPSNKVTEKGKDVELRCDPISGHTALYWYRQSLGQGLEFLIYFQGNSAPDKSGLPSDRFSAERTGGSVSTLTIQRTQQEDSAVYLCASSFFRDNTEAFFGQGTRLTVV.

This clonotype has at least ten counts. This rearrangement joins TRBV11-1 to TRBJ2-7; D not certain. V gave up 1 base and J gave up 2 bases, with 6 bases separating them. The V gene's germline CDR1 is SGHAT and CDR2 FQDESV (reference sequence). CDR3 length: 13 residues. CDR3 DNA: TGTGCCAGCAGCTTAGGGGAAACCTACGAGCAGTACTTC. This codes for CASSLGETYEQYF.

This clonotype was recorded at least ten times. The V and J genes are TRBV7-6 and TRBJ2-6, with 7 nucleotides matching TRBD1. This CDR3 contains 18 residues. The germline CDR1 and CDR2 sequences are SGHVS and FNYEAQ. V shed 2 bases, J shed 0 bases, and the junction held 7 bases outside the gene matches. This CDR3 is CASSLSTGPHSGANVLTF. The CDR3 DNA sequence: TGTGCCAGCAGCTTATCGACAGGGCCCCACTCTGGGGCCAACGTCCTGACTTTC.

This clonotype was recorded at least ten times. The chain is built from TRBV14 and TRBJ1-4, with D perhaps matching TRBD1 (6 bases). The V gene lost 2 bases and the J gene lost 10 bases, with 23 bases spanning the gap. There are 17 residues in the CDR3. The germline V gene has CDR1 SGHDN and CDR2 FVKESK. The CDR3 DNA is TGTGCCAGCAGCCAATCCCTTTTTTTAGGGGGGAGTGGAAAACTGTTTTTT. It translates to CASSQSLFLGGSGKLFF.

This clonotype was observed many times. The J gene is TRBJ1-4, the V gene TRBV7-6; TRBD1 might be the D (5 bases). V was cut by 0 bases and J by 1 base, with 9 bases left in between. Germline assignment: CDR1 SGHVS and CDR2 FNYEAQ. This CDR3 spans 16 amino acids. CDR3 nucleotides: TGTGCCAGCAGCTTAGCCGCGGGGGGAACTAATGAAAAACTGTTTTTT. This codes for CASSLAAGGTNEKLFF.

This clonotype was detected many times. This chain connects TRBV7-9 to TRBJ2-3, with unresolved D. This CDR3 region has 16 residues. Trimming stripped 6 bases from V and 3 bases from J, with 19 bases between. The germline CDR1 and CDR2 sequences are SEHNR and FQNEAQ (reference sequence). The CDR3 DNA sequence: TGTGCCAGCAGTTCCGCCACAGTTCTTCGGACAGATACGCAGTATTTT. It yields the protein CASSSATVLRTDTQYF.

The genes are TRBV10-3 and TRBJ1-2; D unresolved. Between the trimmed V and J ends, which lost 8 bases and 7 bases, there was a span of 17 bases. The CDR3 extends over 13 amino acids. Germline values: CDR1 ENHRY, CDR2 SYGVKD. CDR3 sequence: CAIGDTNVGGYTF. The CDR3 DNA is TGTGCCATCGGGGATACCAACGTGGGTGGCTACACCTTC.

This clonotype was picked up many times. V usage is TRBV7-2 and J usage is TRBJ2-7; D gene unclear. Germline lookup yields CDR1 SGHTA and CDR2 FQGNSA. Deletions cut 4 bases from V and 3 bases from J, with 22 bases between. The CDR3 covers 17 residues. The CDR3 DNA is TGTGCCAGCAGCTCTAGAGATTCAGGCACTCGCTTCTACGAGCAGTACTTC. This translates into CASSSRDSGTRFYEQYF.